Included here is one T cell receptor beta chain sequence, with context. Its antigen is still unknown. Amplification used 60 Vbeta primers and 13 Jbeta primers. TCRdb's table, derived via immunoSEQ multiplex PCR, lists solely in-frame clones and lacks some. The sample has some 130,000 clones, 66% seen once. The data originate from a study of cytomegalovirus exposure and HLA in healthy donors. Findings and caveats of the study: When analyzed later, a missense DCLRE1C variant was found to be linked to TCR beta V- and J-gene trimming. A later analysis found TCR association rates differed by HLA locus, highest for DRB1 and lowest for HLA-C.

The sequence came from a human donor in good health. Input material: PBMCs.

Written as DNA, the CDR3 is TGCAGCGTTGGGGAAGGGGGTCAGCCCCAGCATTTT. It translates to CSVGEGGQPQHF. The chain is built from TRBV29-1 and TRBJ1-5, with TRBD1 as a possible D gene (6 bases). Trimming left V 4 bases short and J 6 bases short, with 10 bases between. Germline V gene sequence: CDR1 SQVTM, CDR2 ANQGSEA. This CDR3 region has 12 residues.